The rows below give T cell receptor beta chains drawn from one sample of a study of OX40 agonist ivuxolimab in advanced cancers. Profiling relied on immunoSEQ multiplex PCR, and the TCRdb table lists in-frame clones only, not all of them. The sample has tens of thousands of clones; roughly 89% are singletons. Sample: CD4+ or CD8+ T cells sorted from blood, taken in a trial of the OX40 agonist ivuxolimab. These receptors all stem from an adult with an advanced solid tumor such as melanoma, head and neck, liver or kidney cancer. Both conserved end residues are part of each CDR3. The order of the fields is J gene, V gene, D gene, clone size, CDR3 DNA, CDR3 protein. D genes are given only for firm matches. Some rows have no size entry. The others give once, few or many, or a class for an expanded clone.

TRBJ2-2,TRBV9,TRBD2,-,TGTGCCAGCACCAGACTAGCGGGAAACACCGGGGAGCTGTTTTTT,CASTRLAGNTGELFF
TRBJ2-7,TRBV28,TRBD1,-,TGTGCCAGCAGTCAAACAGGGGGTAGATCCGCCTTC,CASSQTGGRSAF
TRBJ2-5,TRBV27,TRBD2,-,TGTGCCAGCAGTTTATCTCCTGGAGCGGGAGAAGAGACCCAGTACTTC,CASSLSPGAGEETQYF
TRBJ2-1,TRBV12-2,-,-,TGTGCAAGTCGCTTAGGCCGTCTAGCGGGAATTGAGCAGTTCTTC,CASRLGRLAGIEQFF
TRBJ1-2,TRBV9,TRBD1,-,TGTGCCAGCAGCGTAGCGGGACAGTCTCCTAACTATGGCTACACCTTC,CASSVAGQSPNYGYTF
TRBJ1-2,TRBV7-9,-,-,TGTGCCAGCAGCTTCCACCGATGGGACCCGTCCCCGTATGGCTACACCTTC,CASSFHRWDPSPYGYTF
TRBJ2-5,TRBV5-8,TRBD1,-,TGTGCCAGCAGGCTGGATGGGGGACAGGCCCCAGAGACCCAGTACTTC,CASRLDGGQAPETQYF
TRBJ1-3,TRBV30,-,-,TGTGCCTGGAGTTTCGGGGACGCGGGAATCGGAAACACCATATATTTT,CAWSFGDAGIGNTIYF
TRBJ2-7,TRBV5-5,-,-,TGTGCCAGCAGCTTGGGTCCGGGGCTCTCTTACGAGCAGTACTTC,CASSLGPGLSYEQYF
TRBJ2-1,TRBV9,-,-,TGTGCCAGCAGCGTAGAACCGGGACGGAACAATGAGCAGTTCTTC,CASSVEPGRNNEQFF
TRBJ2-3,TRBV30,-,-,TGTGCCTGGAGGAGGGGCGGGAAGACTGGTACAGATACGCAGTATTTT,CAWRRGGKTGTDTQYF
TRBJ1-5,TRBV4-1,-,-,TGCGCCAGCAGCCAAGTAGAAGGGATCAGTCAGCCCCAGCATTTT,CASSQVEGISQPQHF
TRBJ2-7,TRBV2,-,-,TGTGCCAGCAAGGACTATATATCGGCCGAGCAGTACTTC,CASKDYISAEQYF
TRBJ2-1,TRBV13,-,-,TGTGCCAGCGGGCGGGTAGCCGAGCAGTTCTTC,CASGRVAEQFF
TRBJ2-3,TRBV11-1,-,once,TGTGCCAGCAGGGATGGTCAGCCCTATGCAGATACGCAGTATTTT,CASRDGQPYADTQYF
TRBJ2-3,TRBV2,TRBD1,-,TGTGCCAGCAGGGACGACAGGGCATCTAGCACAGATACGCAGTATTTT,CASRDDRASSTDTQYF
TRBJ2-6,TRBV28,TRBD1,-,TGTGCCAGTAACTCCGGGACAGGGAGCTCTGGGGCCAACGTCCTGACTTTC,CASNSGTGSSGANVLTF
TRBJ1-2,TRBV30,-,few,TGTGCCTGGAGTGGGTATGGCTACACCTTC,CAWSGYGYTF
TRBJ2-7,TRBV9,TRBD2,-,TGTGCCAGCAGCGTAGGATCCCTTTTGACTAGCAACGAGCAGTACTTC,CASSVGSLLTSNEQYF
TRBJ1-5,TRBV19,-,few,TGTGCCAGTAGTGGCCTCGGAGGTGGTTACAGCAATCAGCCCCAGCATTTT,CASSGLGGGYSNQPQHF
TRBJ2-2,TRBV18,TRBD1,-,TGTGCCAGCTCACTGGACAGGGTGAACACCGGGGAGCTGTTTTTT,CASSLDRVNTGELFF
TRBJ2-7,TRBV5-1,TRBD2,-,TGCGCCAGCCGGGAGGAGGGCCCTTCCTACGAGCAGTACTTC,CASREEGPSYEQYF
TRBJ1-1,TRBV29-1,TRBD1,few,TGCAGCGTGTACAGGGGAGTAGCTTTCTTT,CSVYRGVAFF
TRBJ2-7,TRBV11-2,TRBD2,-,TGTGCCAGCAGTTATCTCCTGGGAGGGCTTTTCCGGGAGCAGTACTTC,CASSYLLGGLFREQYF
TRBJ2-5,TRBV20-1,-,once,TGCAGTGCTAGGCAAGTAACCCAGTACTTC,CSARQVTQYF